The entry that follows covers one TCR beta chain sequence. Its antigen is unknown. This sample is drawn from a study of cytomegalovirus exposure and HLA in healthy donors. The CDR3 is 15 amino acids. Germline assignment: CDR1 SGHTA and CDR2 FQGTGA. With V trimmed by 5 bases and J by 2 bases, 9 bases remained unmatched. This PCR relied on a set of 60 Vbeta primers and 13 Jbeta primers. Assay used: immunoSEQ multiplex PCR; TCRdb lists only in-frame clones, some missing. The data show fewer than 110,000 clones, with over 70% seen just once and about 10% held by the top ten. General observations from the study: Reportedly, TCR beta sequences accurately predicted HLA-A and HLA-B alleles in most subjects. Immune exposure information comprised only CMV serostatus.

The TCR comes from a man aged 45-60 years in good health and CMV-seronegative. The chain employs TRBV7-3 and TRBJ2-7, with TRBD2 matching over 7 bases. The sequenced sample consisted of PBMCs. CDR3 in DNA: TGTGCCAGCAGCCTAGATGGTGGGGGGGCCTACGAGCAGTACTTC. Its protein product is CASSLDGGGAYEQYF.